A selection of T cell receptor beta chains follows, all from one sample in a study of blood T cell repertoires in COVID-19. The repertoire was sequenced with immunoSEQ multiplex PCR; TCRdb's copy has only in-frame clones and lacks some. The sample contains some 350,000 clones, approximately 91% of which appear only once. The sample comprised peripheral blood. These receptor sequences come from a woman in her 70s with COVID-19, enrolled during active disease. Each CDR3 is given with its conserved first and last residue. Fields, in order: J gene, clone size, D gene, V gene, CDR3 protein, CDR3 DNA. D genes are given only for firm matches. For some rows the clone size is stated as once, few or many, or as a class when expanded; others skip it.

>TRBJ2-1|NA|NA|TRBV11-3
CASATAASYNEQFF
TGTGCCAGCGCGACCGCGGCCTCCTACAATGAGCAGTTCTTC
>TRBJ1-2|NA|NA|TRBV2
CASRLTRRAGGYTF
TGTGCCAGCCGACTAACGAGACGAGCGGGCGGCTACACCTTC
>TRBJ2-7|NA|NA|TRBV5-1
CASTPGAGPAEQYF
TGCGCCAGCACCCCCGGTGCGGGGCCTGCCGAGCAGTACTTC
>TRBJ1-1|NA|TRBD1|TRBV6-4
CAPSPWTGQGTEAFF
TGTGCCCCCTCCCCCTGGACAGGGCAGGGAACTGAAGCTTTCTTT
>TRBJ2-6|NA|NA|TRBV7-9
CASSSLASGANVLTF
TGTGCCAGCAGCTCGCTGGCCTCTGGGGCCAACGTCCTGACTTTC
>TRBJ1-4|NA|TRBD1|TRBV27
CASSPWTGGVEKLFF
TGTGCCAGCAGTCCTTGGACAGGGGGAGTTGAAAAACTGTTTTTT
>TRBJ2-1|NA|NA|TRBV30
CAWSVVSNEQFF
TGTGCCTGGAGTGTTGTATCCAATGAGCAGTTCTTC
>TRBJ1-1|NA|NA|TRBV30
CAWSVRVRNTEAFF
TGTGCCTGGAGTGTCAGGGTAAGGAACACTGAAGCTTTCTTT
>TRBJ1-3|once|NA|TRBV4-1
CASSQNTPGTGNTIYF
TGCGCCAGCAGCCAGAACACCCCGGGGACTGGAAACACCATATATTTT
>TRBJ2-7|once|TRBD2|TRBV7-2
CASSPGTSGYYEQYF
TGTGCCAGCAGCCCGGGGACTAGCGGGTACTACGAGCAGTACTTC
>TRBJ1-5|few|NA|TRBV15
CATSRGGLWTQHF
TGTGCCACCAGCAGAGGTGGACTTTGGACCCAGCATTTT
>TRBJ2-7|NA|TRBD1|TRBV27
CASSADRASAYEQYF
TGTGCCAGCAGTGCAGACAGGGCCAGTGCCTACGAGCAGTACTTC
>TRBJ2-1|NA|TRBD1|TRBV4-2
CASSQGDSHFEQFF
TGTGCCAGCAGCCAAGGGGACAGTCACTTTGAGCAGTTCTTC
>TRBJ2-7|NA|TRBD2|TRBV7-2
CASSPTSGGLLSYEQYF
TGTGCCAGCAGCCCTACTAGCGGGGGCTTACTATCCTACGAGCAGTACTTC
>TRBJ1-2|NA|NA|TRBV24-1
CATSDSTGVGYTF
TGTGCCACCAGTGACTCGACGGGGGTGGGCTACACCTTC
>TRBJ1-1|NA|NA|TRBV4-2
CASRYRGEKTEAFF
TGTGCCAGCAGGTACCGGGGTGAAAAGACTGAAGCTTTCTTT
>TRBJ1-2|NA|NA|TRBV5-6
CASSLGVGGYTF
TGTGCCAGCAGCTTGGGGGTGGGCGGCTACACCTTC
>TRBJ1-6|NA|TRBD1|TRBV9
CASSVEGQINSPLHF
TGTGCCAGCAGCGTAGAGGGACAGATTAATTCACCCCTCCACTTT
>TRBJ2-5|NA|TRBD1|TRBV6-5
CASSYSGTGGSETQYF
TGTGCCAGCAGTTACTCAGGGACAGGGGGGTCGGAGACCCAGTACTTC
>TRBJ2-1|once|NA|TRBV13
CASSPGGGEQFF
TGTGCCAGCAGCCCAGGTGGTGGAGAGCAGTTCTTC
>TRBJ1-1|NA|NA|TRBV4-1
CASQWSLLGTEAFF
TGCGCCAGTCAGTGGAGCCTCCTTGGGACTGAAGCTTTCTTT
>TRBJ2-2|NA|NA|TRBV30
CAWSVRSTGELFF
TGTGCCTGGAGTGTGAGGAGCACCGGGGAGCTGTTTTTT
>TRBJ1-1|NA|NA|TRBV3-1/TRBV3-2
CASSRDQGFGSGNTEAFF
TGTGCCAGCAGCCGGGACCAGGGGTTCGGGTCGGGGAACACTGAAGCTTTCTTT
>TRBJ1-6|many|NA|TRBV7-2
CASSLTVGNSPLHF
TGTGCCAGCAGCCTGACAGTCGGGAATTCACCCCTCCACTTT
>TRBJ2-2|NA|NA|TRBV6-5
CASSYSSTGELFF
TGTGCCAGCAGTTATAGTTCCACCGGGGAGCTGTTTTTT
>TRBJ1-2|NA|TRBD1|TRBV12-5
CASGLVQGVVYGYTF
TGTGCTAGTGGTTTGGTACAGGGGGTTGTCTATGGCTACACCTTC
>TRBJ2-6|NA|TRBD2|TRBV5-1
CASSLSQRGGFGANVLTF
TGCGCCAGCAGCTTGTCCCAGCGGGGGGGCTTTGGGGCCAACGTCCTGACTTTC
>TRBJ2-1|NA|TRBD1|TRBV30
CAWRPLGTVYNEQFF
TGTGCCTGGAGGCCCCTGGGGACAGTCTACAATGAGCAGTTCTTC
>TRBJ1-3|NA|NA|TRBV29-1
CSVGTAGNTIYF
TGCAGCGTTGGGACAGCTGGAAACACCATATATTTT
>TRBJ2-7|NA|TRBD2|TRBV13
CASSQGRGDYYEQYF
TGTGCCAGCAGCCAGGGGCGGGGGGACTACTACGAGCAGTACTTC
>TRBJ2-5|NA|TRBD1|TRBV5-1
CASSLTSGQIETQYF
TGCGCCAGCAGCTTGACGTCGGGACAGATAGAGACCCAGTACTTC
>TRBJ2-5|NA|NA|TRBV21-1
CASWACGGWGETQYF
TGTGCCAGCTGGGCCTGCGGGGGATGGGGGGAGACCCAGTACTTC
>TRBJ1-1|NA|TRBD1|TRBV30
CAWEEGAGNTEAFF
TGTGCCTGGGAGGAGGGGGCCGGGAACACTGAAGCTTTCTTT
>TRBJ2-7|NA|TRBD2|TRBV11-2
CASSLLAGYYEQYF
TGTGCCAGCAGCTTATTAGCGGGATACTACGAGCAGTACTTC
>TRBJ2-2|NA|TRBD2|TRBV24-1
CATSDRTSGNTGELFF
TGTGCCACCAGTGATCGGACTAGCGGGAACACCGGGGAGCTGTTTTTT
>TRBJ2-3|NA|NA|TRBV18
CASSPPGSSTDTQYF
TGTGCCAGCTCACCACCCGGTAGCAGCACGGATACGCAGTATTTT
>TRBJ1-5|once|TRBD1|TRBV28
CASRSGTVNQPQHF
TGTGCCAGCCGTTCGGGGACAGTTAATCAGCCCCAGCATTTT
>TRBJ1-1|NA|NA|TRBV3-1/TRBV3-2
CASSLRRPTGNTEAFF
TGTGCCAGCAGCCTGCGGCGACCGACAGGGAACACTGAAGCTTTCTTT
>TRBJ2-3|NA|TRBD2|TRBV5-1
CASSFGSGGARGTDTQYF
TGCGCCAGCAGCTTCGGTAGCGGGGGGGCCCGTGGCACAGATACGCAGTATTTT
>TRBJ1-6|NA|NA|TRBV4-1
CASSQEGGGRYSPLHF
TGCGCCAGCAGCCAAGAAGGCGGGGGCCGCTATTCACCCCTCCACTTT
>TRBJ2-7|NA|TRBD2|TRBV4-1
CASSHFPSGTSGSSYEQYF
TGCGCCAGCAGCCATTTCCCCTCCGGGACTAGCGGGAGCTCCTACGAGCAGTACTTC
>TRBJ1-1|NA|NA|TRBV5-1
CASSLDAGLNTEAFF
TGCGCCAGCAGCTTGGATGCAGGGTTGAACACTGAAGCTTTCTTT
>TRBJ1-4|NA|NA|TRBV5-1
CASSLDDSDGKLFF
TGCGCCAGCAGCTTGGATGACTCAGATGGGAAACTGTTTTTT
>TRBJ2-3|NA|NA|TRBV6-5
CASIDSGTDTQYF
TGTGCCAGCATAGATTCCGGCACAGATACGCAGTATTTT
>TRBJ1-1|NA|NA|TRBV7-9
CASSAQGHTEAFF
TGTGCCAGCAGCGCTCAGGGTCACACTGAAGCTTTCTTT